Below are 18 T cell receptor beta chains sequenced from a single sample in a study of long-term antiretroviral therapy in people with HIV. Assay version v3.0 of immunoSEQ was used, and it was run at survey level. Data came from immunoSEQ multiplex PCR; TCRdb stores just in-frame clones and leaves some out. The sample shows 30,000 or so clones, just under 80% of them seen only once. Sequencing was performed on unsorted PBMCs, taken 1.5 years before starting antiretroviral therapy. The receptor set was obtained from a man aged 18 to 30 with HIV.

This CDR3 is CASSSRGNYGYTF. CDR3 sequence (DNA): TGTGCCAGCAGCTCCCGAGGAAACTATGGCTACACCTTC. V is TRBV5-6 and J is TRBJ1-2; D remains ambiguous. V shed 3 bases and J shed 2 bases, with 8 bases lying between them. Germline assignment: CDR1 SGHDT and CDR2 YYEEEE. The CDR3 totals 13 residues.

This clone was observed a few times. This chain links TRBV5-1 with TRBJ1-2; TRBD1 matches at 10 bases. The length of the CDR3 is 17 residues. Per the germline V gene, CDR1 is SGHRS and CDR2 is YFSETQ. V lost 0 bases to trimming and J lost 5 bases; unmatched junction nucleotides: 10. DNA for the CDR3: TGCGCCAGCAGCTTGGAGACAGGGGGCGCGTTTCTGTATGGCTACACCTTC. Protein: CASSLETGGAFLYGYTF.

The chain uses TRBV4-3 and TRBJ2-7; D gene unclear. This CDR3 is built from 14 residues. Trimming pared 1 base from V and 4 bases from J, leaving 11 bases between. Germline loops: CDR1 LGHNA, CDR2 YSLEER. CDR3 residues: CASSQGAVRYEQYF. In nucleotides, the CDR3 is TGCGCCAGCAGCCAAGGGGCAGTCAGATACGAGCAGTACTTC.

The rearrangement links TRBV27 to TRBJ2-2; TRBD1 agrees at 8 bases. Trimming cost V 7 bases and J 1 base; bases outside gene matches: 8. The V gene's germline CDR1 is MNHEY and CDR2 SMNVEV (reference sequence). The CDR3 loop spans 16 amino acids. The CDR3 DNA follows: TGTGCCAGCATAGGTACAGGGGGATTGAACACCGGGGAGCTGTTTTTT. Translated: CASIGTGGLNTGELFF.

The V and J genes are TRBV5-1 and TRBJ1-6; D unclear. The CDR3 covers 16 residues. The germline gives CDR1 SGHRS, CDR2 YFSETQ. V gave up 0 bases and J gave up 4 bases, with 11 bases separating them. The CDR3 coding sequence is TGCGCCAGCAGCTTGGGGGGTGTCCAATATAATTCACCCCTCCACTTT. Translating it yields CASSLGGVQYNSPLHF.

V is TRBV30 and J is TRBJ2-5, with 9 bases lining up with TRBD1. Germline lookup yields CDR1 GTSNPN and CDR2 SVGIG (reference sequence). The length of the CDR3 is 14 residues. J lost 7 bases, V lost 2 bases, and 8 bases had no gene match. The CDR3 DNA sequence: TGTGCCTGGAGTATAATGCCGGGACAGGGGACCCAGTACTTC. Translation gives CAWSIMPGQGTQYF.

The rearrangement links TRBV28 to TRBJ1-1; 8 bases map to TRBD1. This CDR3 is built from 15 residues. Germline V gene sequence: CDR1 MDHEN, CDR2 SYDVKM. Losses at the gene ends were 5 bases for V and 4 bases for J; bases not matched to a gene: 9. In DNA, the CDR3 is TGTGCCAGCAGTCTCGAACAGGGGGTGAGCACTGAAGCTTTCTTT. Encoded protein: CASSLEQGVSTEAFF.

The chain uses TRBV27 and TRBJ2-1, with TRBD2 identical over 8 bases. CDR1 and CDR2 (germline): MNHEY, SMNVEV (reference sequence). This CDR3 is built from 14 residues. The J segment lost 3 bases and the V segment lost 2 bases, leaving 0 bases of the junction unmatched. In nucleotides, the CDR3 is TGTGCCAGCAGTTTAGCGGGAGGCTACAATGAGCAGTTCTTC. Encoded protein: CASSLAGGYNEQFF.

This chain links TRBV29-1 with TRBJ2-5; a weak D match, TRBD1 (6 bases). The ends were cut back, 1 base at V and 2 bases at J, with 8 bases in the middle. The germline V gene encodes CDR1 SQVTM and CDR2 ANQGSEA. This CDR3 is 13 amino acids long. CDR3 residues: CSVEVGAQETQYF. The CDR3, as DNA: TGCAGCGTTGAAGTGGGGGCACAAGAGACCCAGTACTTC.

V usage is TRBV4-2 and J usage is TRBJ2-5, with TRBD2 identical over 16 bases. Germline V gene lookup returns CDR1 LGHNA and CDR2 YNFKEQ. The CDR3 is 18 residues long. V was pared by 4 bases and J by 6 bases, with 11 bases of the junction left unmatched. The CDR3 protein is CASSRTGTSGGAEKTQYF. DNA of the CDR3: TGTGCCAGCAGCCGGACTGGGACTAGCGGGGGGGCCGAAAAGACCCAGTACTTC.

The chain combines TRBV7-2 with TRBJ1-4; D remains unclear. CDR1 and CDR2 (germline): SGHTA, FQGNSA. Trimming shortened V by 0 bases and J by 2 bases, and 7 bases separated the two germline ends. The CDR3 has 15 residues. DNA of the CDR3: TGTGCCAGCAGCTTAGCGCGCGGTACTAATGAAAAACTGTTTTTT. Its protein product is CASSLARGTNEKLFF. Full variable domain (missing parts from reference TRBV7-2 and TRBJ1-4): GAGVSQSPSNKVTEKGKDVELRCDPISGHTALYWYRQSLGQGLEFLIYFQGNSAPDKSGLPSDRFSAERTGGSVSTLTIQRTQQEDSAVYLCASSLARGTNEKLFFGSGTQLSVL.

The V gene is TRBV7-8, the J gene TRBJ1-3; 8 nucleotides match TRBD1. This CDR3 region has 16 residues. Unmatched junction bases numbered 10, after V lost 5 bases and J lost 4 bases. Germline CDR1 SGHVS, CDR2 FQNEAQ. The CDR3 here is CASSLYRGSSGNTIYF. The DNA of the CDR3 is TGTGCCAGCAGCCTATACAGGGGGTCGTCGGGAAACACCATATATTTT.

The chain carries TRBV9 and TRBJ2-7; D may be TRBD1 (7 bases). The CDR3 sequence is 16 residues long. V shed 0 bases and J shed 4 bases, with 17 bases lying between them. Per germline, CDR1 SGDLS and CDR2 YYNGEE. CDR3 bases: TGTGCCAGCAGCGTAGGGACCGGAGGGGGCGTTTACGAGCAGTACTTC. The encoded protein is CASSVGTGGGVYEQYF.

The rearrangement uses TRBV18 and TRBJ2-1; 8 positions agree with TRBD1. V lost 4 bases and J lost 4; bases outside the gene matches: 9. Germline CDR1 KGHSH, CDR2 LQKENI. The CDR3 contains 16 residues. The CDR3 coding sequence is TGTGCCAGCTCACTCGATGACAGGGGACTTTACAATGAGCAGTTCTTC. Its translation is CASSLDDRGLYNEQFF.

This chain joins TRBV4-3 and TRBJ2-1; 10 positions agree with TRBD2. Germline trimming cut 1 base from V and 7 bases from J; bases unmatched to any gene: 4. CDR3 length: 15 residues. Germline V lookup: CDR1 LGHNA, CDR2 YSLEER. The CDR3 protein is CASSQGASGRNEQFF. The CDR3 bases are TGCGCCAGCAGCCAAGGAGCTAGCGGGAGAAATGAGCAGTTCTTC.

The chain has TRBV27 and TRBJ2-1; 8 positions match TRBD1. With 2 bases clipped from V and 6 bases from J, the junction kept 12 bases outside the gene matches. CDR1 MNHEY and CDR2 SMNVEV come from the germline V gene (reference sequence). CDR3 length equals 17 residues. CDR3 sequence reads: CASSLPLRTGMSNEQFF. DNA for the CDR3: TGTGCCAGCAGTTTACCCCTCCGGACAGGGATGAGCAATGAGCAGTTCTTC.

This rearrangement joins TRBV15 to TRBJ2-5, with 9 bases fitting TRBD1. CDR3 length: 17 amino acids. Germline-derived CDR1 and CDR2 are LNHNV and YYDKDF (reference sequence). With 5 bases clipped from V and 2 bases from J, the junction kept 12 bases outside the gene matches. For the CDR3, the DNA is TGTGCCACCAGCGGGTTCTACTGGACAGGGGAACAAGAGACCCAGTACTTC. Its translation: CATSGFYWTGEQETQYF.

A single count supports this clone. J is TRBJ1-4 and V is TRBV18, with D tentatively TRBD1 (6 bases). The ends were cut back, 6 bases at V and 0 bases at J, with 11 bases in the middle. Germline V CDR1 and CDR2: KGHSH, LQKENI. CDR3 size: 15 residues. The CDR3 coding sequence is TGTGCCAGCTCCCAAAGACAGGCAACTAATGAAAAACTGTTTTTT. Its translation is CASSQRQATNEKLFF. Full variable domain (remainder filled in from reference TRBV18 and TRBJ1-4): NAGVMQNPRHLVRRRGQEARLRCSPMKGHSHVYWYRQLPEEGLKFMVYLQKENIIDESGMPKERFSAEFPKEGPSILRIQQVVRGDSAAYFCASSQRQATNEKLFFGSGTQLSVL.